One sample yielded the 32 T cell receptor beta chains listed below, sequenced in a study of blood T cells in healthy people across ages. Primers used in a second PCR of about 6 to 11 cycles were a sample-barcoded 5' primer and a J-beta primer mix. TCRdb ran MiXCR on the 5' RACE reads and lists one entry per CDR3 protein. The sample gives over a million distinct CDR3 sequences, 42% of which show up once; roughly 7.7% is in the top ten. The material sequenced was blood. The receptors stem from a woman under 30 in good health.

The chain uses TRBV7-8 and TRBJ2-1, with 8 bases that match TRBD2. The closer fit of TRBJ2-7 to the DNA end suggests the J call may be wrong. Germline V lookup: CDR1 SGHVS, CDR2 FQNEAQ. The CDR3 has 18 amino acids. The CDR3 bases are TGTGCCAGCAGCAGAAGAGGTCGACTAGCGTCCTCCTACAATGAGCAGTACTTC. It encodes CASSRRGRLASSYNEQYF.

This clonotype was recorded a few times. The V and J genes are TRBV18 and TRBJ2-5; D is ambiguous. Germline V gives CDR1 KGHSH, CDR2 LQKENI. This CDR3 has 12 residues. V lost 6 bases and J 5 bases, leaving 10 bases between the germline ends. CDR3 in amino acids: CASSPKWETQYF. DNA of the CDR3: TGTGCCAGCTCGCCCAAGTGGGAGACCCAGTACTTC.

V gene TRBV7-9 combines with J gene TRBJ2-7; TRBD2 matches at 9 bases. J was trimmed by 4 bases and V by 0 bases; bases with no gene match: 10. This CDR3 region has 17 residues. Germline V gene data show CDR1 as SEHNR and CDR2 as FQNEAQ (reference sequence). The DNA of the CDR3 is TGTGCCAGCAGCTTAGCGCGTCCGACTAGCGGCAGATACGAGCAGTACTTC. Residues: CASSLARPTSGRYEQYF. The variable domain in full, with the rest retrieved from reference TRBV7-9 and TRBJ2-7, is DTGVSQNPRHKITKRGQNVTFRCDPISEHNRLYWYRQTLGQGPEFLTYFQNEAQLEKSRLLSDRFSAERPKGSFSTLEIQRTEQGDSAMYLCASSLARPTSGRYEQYFGPGTRLTVT.

This clonotype has just a few counts. The rearrangement uses TRBV2 and TRBJ2-3, with TRBD2 matching over 7 bases. The CDR3 contains 16 residues. The germline gives CDR1 SNHLY, CDR2 FYNNEI. V lost 7 bases to trimming and J lost 0 bases; unmatched junction nucleotides: 10. The DNA of the CDR3 is TGTGCCAGCACCCGAGGGAGGGGCCTTAGCACAGATACGCAGTATTTT. Protein product: CASTRGRGLSTDTQYF. The full variable domain, its missing parts supplied by reference TRBV2 and TRBJ2-3, is EPEVTQTPSHQVTQMGQEVILRCVPISNHLYFYWYRQILGQKVEFLVSFYNNEISEKSEIFDDQFSVERPDGSNFTLKIRSTKLEDSAMYFCASTRGRGLSTDTQYFGPGTRLTVL.

The chain carries TRBV4-1 and TRBJ2-2, with no clear D. V shed 2 bases and J shed 3 bases, with 4 bases lying between them. This CDR3 is built from 13 residues. CDR1 and CDR2 (germline): MGHRA, YSYEKL. The DNA for the CDR3 is TGCGCCAGCAGCCAAATATACACCGGGGAGCTGTTTTTT. Its protein is CASSQIYTGELFF.

The chain is built from TRBV7-2 and TRBJ2-5; D call uncertain. Germline assignment: CDR1 SGHTA and CDR2 FQGNSA. This CDR3 is 11 amino acids long. Trimming cost V 2 bases and J 11 bases, with 9 bases left between them. CDR3 nucleotide sequence: TGTGCCAGCAGCTTAATCAAGCAGCAGTACTTC. It codes for CASSLIKQQYF.

The V and J genes are TRBV5-1 and TRBJ2-7; the match to TRBD1 covers 10 bases. V lost 4 bases to trimming and J lost 0 bases; unmatched junction nucleotides: 10. CDR3 length: 17 amino acids. CDR1 and CDR2 (germline): SGHRS, YFSETQ. The CDR3 protein is CASSAFPGQGSSYEQYF. The CDR3 DNA reads TGCGCCAGCAGCGCCTTCCCGGGACAGGGGTCCTCCTACGAGCAGTACTTC.

DNA for the CDR3: TGTGCCAGCAGTTCGTCCATCTGGGTGTTAGAAGCTTTCTTT. Translating it yields CASSSSIWVLEAFF. This chain uses TRBV28 with TRBJ1-1; D call uncertain. This CDR3 contains 14 residues. In germline, CDR1 is MDHEN, CDR2 SYDVKM. Trimming left V 4 bases short and J 8 bases short, with 17 bases between.

V is TRBV29-1 and J is TRBJ2-3; 9 bases agree with TRBD1. V gave up 6 bases and J gave up 0 bases; unmatched junction bases: 10. The CDR3 runs to 16 residues. Germline V gene data show CDR1 as SQVTM and CDR2 as ANQGSEA. In nucleotides, the CDR3 is TGCAGCGTCTCAGGCCCACAGGGGGCGAGCACAGATACGCAGTATTTT. Amino acid sequence: CSVSGPQGASTDTQYF.

With regard to this clonotype: One junction end disagrees with the germline gene, perhaps due to a read error. The chain couples TRBV7-9 to TRBJ1-4; D is perhaps TRBD1 (5 bases). CDR1 SEHNR and CDR2 FQNEAQ come from the germline V gene (reference sequence). The CDR3 covers 16 residues. In DNA, the CDR3 is TGTGCCAGCAGCCTCCGGGGCGGATCAACTAATGGAAAACTGTTTTTT. This encodes CASSLRGGSTNGKLFF.

V usage is TRBV9 and J usage is TRBJ2-1; 7 nucleotides match TRBD1. V shed 8 bases, J shed 5 bases, and the junction held 4 bases outside the gene matches. The CDR3 has 12 amino acids. Germline values: CDR1 SGDLS, CDR2 YYNGEE. The CDR3 region is CASKGQNNEQFF. The CDR3 DNA reads TGTGCCAGTAAGGGACAGAACAATGAGCAGTTCTTC.

V and J are TRBV29-1 and TRBJ2-7; D possibly corresponds to TRBD2 (7 bases). Trimming removed 7 bases from V and 5 bases from J, with 12 bases in between. The CDR3 runs to 11 residues. CDR1 is SQVTM and CDR2 is ANQGSEA in the germline V gene. The CDR3 sequence is CSGGGGNEQYF. Written as DNA, the CDR3 is TGCAGCGGGGGAGGGGGGAACGAGCAGTACTTC.

This clonotype was counted ten times or more. The V and J genes are TRBV4-1 and TRBJ2-3, with D unresolved. Between the trimmed V and J ends, which lost 0 bases and 8 bases, there was a span of 0 bases. The CDR3 has 10 amino acids. Germline V gives CDR1 MGHRA, CDR2 YSYEKL. The CDR3 sequence is CASSQDTQYF. The CDR3, as DNA: TGCGCCAGCAGCCAAGATACGCAGTATTTT.

This clonotype has only a few counts. The CDR3 DNA reads as TGTGCCAGCACTGGGGTCACTCAGCCCCAGCATTTT. Amino acid sequence: CASTGVTQPQHF. The rearrangement links TRBV6-1 to TRBJ1-5; D is ambiguous. This CDR3 has 12 residues. Deletions cut 7 bases from V and 6 bases from J, with 10 bases between. Germline CDR1 MNHNS, CDR2 SASEGT.

This clonotype was seen once. The rearrangement joins TRBV7-9 to TRBJ1-5; 7 bases map to TRBD1. V shed 5 bases, J shed 1 base, and the junction held 8 bases outside the gene matches. Germline V gene sequence: CDR1 SEHNR, CDR2 FQNEAQ (reference sequence). The CDR3 contains 16 residues. The DNA for the CDR3 is TGTGCCAGCAGCCCCCGGGACAGTTCCAGCAATCAGCCCCAGCATTTT. Residues: CASSPRDSSSNQPQHF.

The chain combines TRBV6-5 with TRBJ2-5; no definite D call. CDR1 MNHEY and CDR2 SVGAGI come from the germline V gene. Between the trimmed V and J ends, which lost 2 bases and 1 base, there was a span of 11 bases. The CDR3 has 15 amino acids. Written as DNA, the CDR3 is TGTGCCAGCAGTTACAAAGTTGCCAGCCAAGAGACCCAGTACTTC. Translated, it gives CASSYKVASQETQYF.

The rearrangement joins TRBV2 to TRBJ1-6; 11 nucleotides match TRBD1. CDR1 and CDR2 from the germline V gene are SNHLY and FYNNEI. The CDR3 runs to 17 residues. V lost 9 bases and J lost 7; bases outside the gene matches: 14. The CDR3 is CARGGQGVTRLNSPLHF. Here the CDR3 DNA reads TGTGCCAGGGGGGGACAGGGGGTGACGAGACTCAATTCACCCCTCCACTTT.

This chain links TRBV28 with TRBJ1-3; 7 bases are a match to TRBD1. The germline CDR1 and CDR2 sequences are MDHEN and SYDVKM. V shed 5 bases, J shed 6 bases, and the junction held 10 bases outside the gene matches. The CDR3 covers 15 residues. The CDR3 DNA follows: TGTGCCAGCAGTCCTATAGACAGGGATGAAAACACCATATATTTT. It encodes CASSPIDRDENTIYF.

The chain couples TRBV7-9 to TRBJ2-1, with a tentative D call TRBD2 (6 bases). The CDR3 consists of 16 residues. Trimming removed 5 bases from V and 5 bases from J, with 19 bases in between. Germline assignment: CDR1 SEHNR and CDR2 FQNEAQ (reference sequence). For the CDR3, the DNA is TGTGCCAGCAGCGGCACGACGGGACTGGAAGACAATGAGCAGTTCTTC. It codes for CASSGTTGLEDNEQFF.

Points on this clonotype: A junction end diverges from the germline sequence, so it may reflect a read error. This chain links TRBV7-7 with TRBJ1-5; D call uncertain. This CDR3 has 14 residues. Germline V gene sequence: CDR1 SSHAT, CDR2 FNYEAQ (reference sequence). The CDR3 bases are TGTGCTAGCAGCCTCAATTGGGCTGGTCAGCCCCAGCATTTT. Protein sequence: CASSLNWAGQPQHF. Drawing the rest from reference TRBV7-7 and TRBJ1-5, the complete variable domain is GAGVSQSPRYKVTKRGQDVTLRCDPISSHATLYWYQQALGQGPEFLTYFNYEAQPDKSGLPSDRFSAERPEGSISTLTIQRTEQRDSAMYRCASSLNWAGQPQHFGDGTRLSIL.

There are a few counts of this clonotype. This rearrangement joins TRBV10-3 to TRBJ1-5, with 8 bases that match TRBD1. Germline V gene lookup returns CDR1 ENHRY and CDR2 SYGVKD. The V and J ends lost 9 bases and 0 bases, in that order; junction bases with no gene match: 4. This CDR3 comprises 14 residues. The CDR3: CAIQDRDSNQPQHF. The CDR3 nucleotides are TGTGCCATACAGGACAGGGATAGCAATCAGCCCCAGCATTTT.

This chain uses TRBV7-2 with TRBJ2-7; no clear D. Germline CDR1 reads SGHTA; CDR2 reads FQGNSA. With 3 bases removed from V and 3 bases from J, the gap between germline ends came to 12 bases. The CDR3 sequence is 14 residues long. The CDR3 DNA is TGTGCCAGCAGCTTCCTGCCCGCAAACTACGAGCAGTACTTC. Its translation: CASSFLPANYEQYF.

This chain joins TRBV7-9 and TRBJ2-1; the D is unclear. V shed 5 bases and J shed 0 bases, with 17 bases lying between them. The CDR3 totals 17 residues. CDR1 SEHNR and CDR2 FQNEAQ come from the germline V gene (reference sequence). The CDR3 here is CASSRVSVTSSYNEQFF. The DNA for the CDR3 is TGTGCCAGCAGCCGCGTGAGCGTTACCTCCTCCTACAATGAGCAGTTCTTC. Supplemented by reference TRBV7-9 and TRBJ2-1, the full variable domain reads DTGVSQNPRHKITKRGQNVTFRCDPISEHNRLYWYRQTLGQGPEFLTYFQNEAQLEKSRLLSDRFSAERPKGSFSTLEIQRTEQGDSAMYLCASSRVSVTSSYNEQFFGPGTRLTVL.

The chain uses TRBV6-5 and TRBJ2-3; D remains ambiguous. CDR1 and CDR2 from the germline V gene are MNHEY and SVGAGI. This CDR3 spans 13 amino acids. V shed 5 bases and J shed 3 bases, with 9 bases lying between them. CDR3 nucleotide sequence: TGTGCCAGCAGTCGCGACCCTACAGATACGCAGTATTTT. This encodes CASSRDPTDTQYF.

This chain uses TRBV7-6 with TRBJ2-1; 8 nucleotides match TRBD2. Germline CDR1 is SGHVS and CDR2 is FNYEAQ. CDR3 length: 19 amino acids. The V and J ends lost 8 bases and 0 bases, in that order; junction bases with no gene match: 18. The CDR3 region has the DNA TGTGCCAGCTCCCTCCACGAGCGACTAGCGATCAGCTCCTACAATGAGCAGTTCTTC. Its protein product is CASSLHERLAISSYNEQFF.

CDR3 in DNA: TGTGCCAGCAACCCCACTTGGGAGAGCTCCTATAATTCACCCCTCCACTTT. Translation gives CASNPTWESSYNSPLHF. The gene calls are TRBV5-5 and TRBJ1-6; D not certain. The ends were cut back, 6 bases at V and 0 bases at J, with 16 bases in the middle. Germline loops: CDR1 SGHKS, CDR2 YYEKEE (reference sequence). The CDR3 is made up of 17 amino acids.

Here the CDR3 DNA reads TGTGCCAGCAGCGTAGCTAGCCCCAATGAGCAGTACTTC. Translated: CASSVASPNEQYF. The V gene is TRBV13, the J gene TRBJ2-5; D is possibly TRBD2 (5 bases). Germline V CDR1 and CDR2: PRHDT, FYEKMQ (reference sequence). The CDR3 runs to 13 residues. V was trimmed by 5 bases and J by 11 bases, leaving 18 bases between them. The full variable domain, completed using reference TRBV13 and TRBJ2-5, is AAGVIQSPRHLIKEKRETATLKCYPIPRHDTVYWYQQGPGQDPQFLISFYEKMQSDKGSIPDRFSAQQFSDYHSELNMSSLELGDSALYFCASSVASPNEQYFGPGTRLLVL.

The V and J genes are TRBV30 and TRBJ2-7; TRBD2 matches at 7 bases. CDR3 length equals 15 residues. V trimming: 8 bases; J trimming: 2 bases; junction bases outside the gene matches: 15. Germline V gene data show CDR1 as GTSNPN and CDR2 as SVGIG (reference sequence). The DNA of the CDR3 is TGTGCCGCGGGGTCTAGCGGTTCCCTAACCTACGAGCAGTACTTC. This sequence encodes CAAGSSGSLTYEQYF.

The chain joins TRBV3-1 to TRBJ2-4; 8 bases match TRBD2. The assigned J gene may be wrong: the sequence end matches TRBJ2-7 better. This CDR3 has 15 residues. Germline lookup yields CDR1 LGHDT and CDR2 YNNKEL (reference sequence). The CDR3 region has the DNA TGTGCCAGCAGCCAGCCCGGGACTAGAATATCCGAGCAGTACTTC. The encoded protein is CASSQPGTRISEQYF.

The chain links TRBV7-9 to TRBJ2-3; 7 bases match TRBD2. The CDR3 has 14 amino acids. The germline gives CDR1 SEHNR, CDR2 FQNEAQ (reference sequence). J lost 2 bases, V lost 5 bases, and 4 bases had no gene match. In nucleotides, the CDR3 is TGTGCCAGCAGCGCTAGCGGAGCCACAGATACGCAGTATTTT. This codes for CASSASGATDTQYF.

This sequence joins TRBV7-3 and TRBJ2-3, with D unresolved. Germline V gives CDR1 SGHTA, CDR2 FQGTGA. The V gene lost 2 bases and the J gene lost 4 bases, with 19 bases spanning the gap. The CDR3 runs 17 residues. Written as DNA, the CDR3 is TGTGCCAGCAGCTTATATTCAGGACCGGTATTTGCAGATACGCAGTATTTT. Its protein is CASSLYSGPVFADTQYF.

This clonotype has a handful of counts. The gene calls are TRBV7-3 and TRBJ2-1, with D possibly being TRBD1 (5 bases). Trimming removed 4 bases at V and 5 bases at J, with 12 bases between. The CDR3 loop spans 14 amino acids. Germline CDR1 is SGHTA and CDR2 is FQGTGA. This CDR3 is CASSSSVTDNEQFF. Written as DNA, the CDR3 is TGTGCCAGCAGCTCCTCCGTGACAGACAATGAGCAGTTCTTC. The full variable domain, its missing parts supplied by reference TRBV7-3 and TRBJ2-1, is GAGVSQTPSNKVTEKGKYVELRCDPISGHTALYWYRQSLGQGPEFLIYFQGTGAADDSGLPNDRFFAVRPEGSVSTLKIQRTERGDSAVYLCASSSSVTDNEQFFGPGTRLTVL.